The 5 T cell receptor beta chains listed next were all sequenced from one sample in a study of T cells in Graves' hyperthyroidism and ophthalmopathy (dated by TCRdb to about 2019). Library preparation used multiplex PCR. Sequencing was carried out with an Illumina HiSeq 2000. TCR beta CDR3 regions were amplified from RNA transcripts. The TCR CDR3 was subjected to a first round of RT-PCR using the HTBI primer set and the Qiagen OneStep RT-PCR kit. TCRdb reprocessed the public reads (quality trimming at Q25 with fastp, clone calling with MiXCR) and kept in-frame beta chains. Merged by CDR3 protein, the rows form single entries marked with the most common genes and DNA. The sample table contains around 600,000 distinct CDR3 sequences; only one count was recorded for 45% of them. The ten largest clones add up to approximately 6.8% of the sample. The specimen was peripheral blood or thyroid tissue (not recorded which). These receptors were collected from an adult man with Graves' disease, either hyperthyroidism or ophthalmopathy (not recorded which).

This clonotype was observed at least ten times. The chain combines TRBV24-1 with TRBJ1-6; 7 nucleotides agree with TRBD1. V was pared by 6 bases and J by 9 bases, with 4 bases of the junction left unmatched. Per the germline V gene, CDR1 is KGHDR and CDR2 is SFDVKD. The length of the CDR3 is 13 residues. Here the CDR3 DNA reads TGTGCCACCAGTTCGACAGGGTTTTCACCCCTCCACTTT. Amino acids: CATSSTGFSPLHF.

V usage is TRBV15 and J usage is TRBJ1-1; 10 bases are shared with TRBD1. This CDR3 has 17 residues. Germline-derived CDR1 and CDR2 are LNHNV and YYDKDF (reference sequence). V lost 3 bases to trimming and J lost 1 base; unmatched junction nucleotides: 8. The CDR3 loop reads CATSRGTGAIPNTEAFF. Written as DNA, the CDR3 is TGTGCCACCAGCAGGGGGACAGGGGCAATCCCGAACACTGAAGCTTTCTTT.

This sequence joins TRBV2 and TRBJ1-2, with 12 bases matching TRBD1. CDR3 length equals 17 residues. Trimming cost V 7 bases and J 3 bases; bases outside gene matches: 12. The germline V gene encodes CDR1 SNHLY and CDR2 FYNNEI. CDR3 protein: CASNPLSGTGGDYGYTF. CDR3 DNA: TGTGCCAGCAACCCTCTGTCCGGGACAGGGGGCGACTATGGCTACACCTTC.

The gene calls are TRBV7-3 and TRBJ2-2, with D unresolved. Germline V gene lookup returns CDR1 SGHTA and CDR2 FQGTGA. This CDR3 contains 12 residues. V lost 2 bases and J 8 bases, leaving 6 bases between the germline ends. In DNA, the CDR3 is TGTGCCAGCAGCTTAGGATGGGGGGAGCTGTTTTTT. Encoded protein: CASSLGWGELFF.

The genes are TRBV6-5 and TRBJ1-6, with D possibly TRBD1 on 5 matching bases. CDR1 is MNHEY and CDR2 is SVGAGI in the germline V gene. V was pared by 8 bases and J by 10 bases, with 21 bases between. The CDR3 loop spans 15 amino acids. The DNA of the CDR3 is TGTGCCAGCCTGTCTGGGGCGGAATTGCGGTCACCCCTCCACTTT. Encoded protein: CASLSGAELRSPLHF.